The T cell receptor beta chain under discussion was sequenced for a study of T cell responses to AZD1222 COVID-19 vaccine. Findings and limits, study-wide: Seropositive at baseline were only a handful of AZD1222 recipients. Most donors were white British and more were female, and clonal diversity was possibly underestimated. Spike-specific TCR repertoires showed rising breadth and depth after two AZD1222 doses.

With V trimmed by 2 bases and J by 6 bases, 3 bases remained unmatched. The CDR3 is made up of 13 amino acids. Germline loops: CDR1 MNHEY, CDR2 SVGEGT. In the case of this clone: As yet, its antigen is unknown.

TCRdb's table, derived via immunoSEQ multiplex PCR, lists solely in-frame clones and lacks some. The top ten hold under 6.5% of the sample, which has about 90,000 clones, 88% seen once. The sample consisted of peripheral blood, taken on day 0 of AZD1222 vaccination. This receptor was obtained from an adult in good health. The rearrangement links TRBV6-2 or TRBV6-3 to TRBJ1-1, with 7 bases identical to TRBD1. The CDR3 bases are TGTGCCAGCAGTTACCGGGACAGAGCTGAAGCTTTCTTT. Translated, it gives CASSYRDRAEAFF.